The rows below give T cell receptor beta chains drawn from one sample of a study of identical twins. In TCRdb, the 5' RACE reads were re-called with MiXCR into one record per CDR3 protein. The sample has around 1.7 million distinct CDR3 sequences; around a third are singletons. Sequenced material: cord blood. The receptors shown here come from a newborn girl in good health. Both conserved end residues are part of each CDR3. Fields, in order: V gene, J gene, clone size, D gene, CDR3 protein, CDR3 DNA. A D gene is named only where the DNA matches it firmly. Clone size is given for some rows only: seen once, a few or many times, or a class if the clone is expanded.

v_gene: TRBV6-5; j_gene: TRBJ2-2; abundance: NA; d_gene: TRBD2; CDR3aa: CASSYSTSGRAGELFF; CDR3nt: TGTGCCAGCAGTTATTCCACTAGCGGGAGAGCCGGGGAGCTGTTTTTT
v_gene: TRBV5-4; j_gene: TRBJ1-1; abundance: few; d_gene: NA; CDR3aa: CASSLGTGKDTEAFF; CDR3nt: TGTGCCAGCAGCTTGGGAACGGGAAAGGACACTGAAGCTTTCTTT
v_gene: TRBV6-5; j_gene: TRBJ1-5; abundance: few; d_gene: NA; CDR3aa: CASSLGRGPQHF; CDR3nt: TGTGCCAGCAGTCTAGGGAGGGGGCCCCAGCATTTT
v_gene: TRBV28; j_gene: TRBJ2-1; abundance: NA; d_gene: NA; CDR3aa: CASSLEFGQFF; CDR3nt: TGTGCCAGCAGTTTAGAGTTTGGGCAGTTCTTC
v_gene: TRBV29-1; j_gene: TRBJ2-7; abundance: NA; d_gene: NA; CDR3aa: CSVAAGSYEQYF; CDR3nt: TGCAGCGTCGCCGCGGGATCCTACGAGCAGTACTTC
v_gene: TRBV12-3/TRBV12-4; j_gene: TRBJ2-5; abundance: NA; d_gene: NA; CDR3aa: CASSLQGRPYNEQYF; CDR3nt: TGTGCCAGCAGTCTACAGGGTCGTCCCTACAATGAGCAGTACTTC
v_gene: TRBV27; j_gene: TRBJ2-3; abundance: NA; d_gene: NA; CDR3aa: CAGSFRWGHDTQYF; CDR3nt: TGTGCCGGCAGTTTTAGGTGGGGCCACGATACGCAGTATTTT
v_gene: TRBV2; j_gene: TRBJ2-1; abundance: NA; d_gene: NA; CDR3aa: CASSEYGGAIPNEQFF; CDR3nt: TGTGCCAGCAGTGAATATGGGGGAGCCATCCCCAATGAGCAGTTCTTC
v_gene: TRBV3-1; j_gene: TRBJ2-7; abundance: few; d_gene: NA; CDR3aa: CASSQSSIYEQYF; CDR3nt: TGTGCCAGCAGCCAATCCAGCATCTACGAGCAGTACTTC
v_gene: TRBV27; j_gene: TRBJ2-1; abundance: few; d_gene: TRBD2; CDR3aa: CASSPIAGGPDNEQFF; CDR3nt: TGTGCCAGCAGTCCAATAGCGGGAGGGCCAGACAATGAGCAGTTCTTC
v_gene: TRBV20-1; j_gene: TRBJ2-7; abundance: few; d_gene: TRBD2; CDR3aa: CSASPGTSVYEQYF; CDR3nt: TGCAGTGCTAGCCCCGGGACTAGCGTTTACGAGCAGTACTTC
v_gene: TRBV28; j_gene: TRBJ1-2; abundance: many; d_gene: TRBD1; CDR3aa: CASSLGDSANYGYTF; CDR3nt: TGTGCCAGCAGTTTGGGGGACAGTGCTAACTATGGCTACACCTTC